This T cell receptor (beta chain) was sequenced during a study of blood T cells in healthy people across ages. Study-level points and caveats: Changes in expanded clonotypes were possibly confounded, as the CMV status of donors was unknown.

A few counts support this clonotype. Antigen: not known. The donors, healthy Caucasians from Russia, were aged 6 to 90. V lost 10 bases, J lost 3 bases, and 10 bases stayed unmatched. Germline V gene sequence: CDR1 MNHEY, CDR2 SVGAGI. The CDR3 is 14 amino acids. A second 7 to 11 cycle PCR used barcoded and J-beta primers. One entry per CDR3 protein, called by TCRdb with MiXCR from the 5' RACE reads. The sample holds about 280,000 distinct CDR3 sequences, 25% to 30% seen once. The sequenced sample was blood. The V call is TRBV6-5, the J call TRBJ2-3; 7 bases are a match to TRBD1. The TCR comes from a woman aged 70-85 years in good health. The DNA for the CDR3 is TGTGCCATCCGAGGGGGCGTCGGAACAGATACGCAGTATTTT. Its translation: CAIRGGVGTDTQYF.